The 10 T cell receptor beta chains given below trace back to one sample, sequenced in a study of T cell repertoires in cytomegalovirus infection. TCRdb redid the calling of the reads with MiXCR, one entry per CDR3 protein. The sample carries about 310,000 distinct CDR3 sequences, about 8.8% recorded once. Source material: PBMCs. These TCRs come from a human donor in good health (CMV status not recorded). Some clones in this sample may be carry-over from other donors' samples.

This clonotype was found a few times. CDR3 DNA: TGTGCCAGCAGCCGGACCTACAGCGAAAAACTGTTTTTT. This codes for CASSRTYSEKLFF. The chain employs TRBV14 and TRBJ1-4; D ambiguous. The CDR3 sequence is 13 residues long. CDR1 is SGHDN, CDR2 FVKESK, per germline. V lost 4 bases and J 8 bases, leaving 11 bases between the germline ends.

The chain joins TRBV23-1 to TRBJ1-3; D call uncertain. TRBV23-1 is an ORF, with its function uncertain. Trimming pared 7 bases from V and 0 bases from J, leaving 13 bases between. The CDR3 runs to 15 residues. CDR3 amino acids: CASIPRRRSGNTIYF. Written as DNA, the CDR3 is TGCGCCAGCATCCCTAGGAGACGCTCTGGAAACACCATATATTTT.

This clonotype was counted only a few times. CDR3: CSVEDREPMGYTF. DNA for the CDR3: TGCAGCGTTGAAGATCGGGAGCCTATGGGCTACACCTTC. The chain recombines TRBV29-1 with TRBJ1-2; D uncertain. From germline, CDR1 is SQVTM and CDR2 ANQGSEA. Trimming took 0 bases from V and 8 from J, leaving 13 bases between them. The length of the CDR3 is 13 residues. The variable domain in full, completed from reference TRBV29-1 and TRBJ1-2, reads SAVISQKPSRDICQRGTSLTIQCQVDSQVTMMFWYRQQPGQSLTLIATANQGSEATYESGFVIDKFPISRPNLTFSTLTVSNMSPEDSSIYLCSVEDREPMGYTFGSGTRLTVV.

This clonotype has ten or more counts. The rearrangement joins TRBV7-2 to TRBJ1-1; D is perhaps TRBD1 (5 bases). The CDR3 runs to 14 residues. The V gene's germline CDR1 is SGHTA and CDR2 FQGNSA. V lost 0 bases to trimming and J lost 7 bases, with 12 bases between them. CDR3 nucleotides: TGTGCCAGCAGCTTAGCGGGGGGAAAGGTTGAAGCTTTCTTT. Translation: CASSLAGGKVEAFF. The full variable domain, rest sourced from reference TRBV7-2 and TRBJ1-1, is GAGVSQSPSNKVTEKGKDVELRCDPISGHTALYWYRQSLGQGLEFLIYFQGNSAPDKSGLPSDRFSAERTGGSVSTLTIQRTQQEDSAVYLCASSLAGGKVEAFFGQGTRLTVV.

This clonotype was picked up many times. The genes are TRBV10-3 and TRBJ1-5; 7 bases align to TRBD1. CDR3 size: 13 residues. With 5 bases clipped from V and 7 bases from J, the junction kept 5 bases outside the gene matches. The germline gives CDR1 ENHRY, CDR2 SYGVKD. The CDR3 nucleotides are TGTGCCATCAGTATTGACAGGGCGCAGCCCCAGCATTTT. Translation: CAISIDRAQPQHF.

J is TRBJ2-3 and V is TRBV29-1; 8 nucleotides agree with TRBD2. Trimming took 0 bases from V and 2 from J; bases not matched to a gene: 4. The CDR3 loop spans 15 amino acids. Germline V CDR1 and CDR2: SQVTM, ANQGSEA. CDR3 protein: CSVEDSGAPTDTQYF. The CDR3 region has the DNA TGCAGCGTTGAAGATAGCGGGGCACCCACAGATACGCAGTATTTT.

This clonotype has more than one count but fewer than ten. The chain is built from TRBV20-1 and TRBJ1-2; 12 bases match TRBD1. V dropped 7 bases and J dropped 4; count of bases not matched to a gene: 4. The CDR3 consists of 13 residues. Germline loops: CDR1 DFQATT, CDR2 SNEGSKA (reference sequence). Written as DNA, the CDR3 is TGCAGTGTCCGGGACAGGGGGCTCTATGGCTACACCTTC. Amino acid sequence: CSVRDRGLYGYTF.

This clonotype appeared many times. CDR3 residues: CASSLSTGGSYNEQFF. The DNA for the CDR3 is TGTGCCAGCAGTTTATCCACAGGGGGTTCCTACAATGAGCAGTTCTTC. The rearrangement uses TRBV27 and TRBJ2-1, with 8 bases fitting TRBD1. The V segment lost 0 bases and the J segment 1 base; nucleotides outside the gene matches: 2. Germline CDR1 is MNHEY and CDR2 is SMNVEV (reference sequence). This CDR3 spans 16 amino acids.

In DNA form, the CDR3 reads TGTGCCAGCAGTTTTTGGGACACTAGCTCCTATAATTCACCCCTCCACTTT. Protein product: CASSFWDTSSYNSPLHF. The genes are TRBV12-3 or TRBV12-4 and TRBJ1-6, with a weak D call TRBD1 (6 bases). CDR3 length equals 17 residues. Trimming shortened V by 3 bases and J by 0 bases, and 12 bases separated the two germline ends.

In its sample, this clonotype was seen many times. The chain is built from TRBV6-2 or TRBV6-3 and TRBJ2-3; TRBD2 aligns across 9 bases. The CDR3 is 17 amino acids. Trimming at V came to 7 bases and at J to 1 base, leaving 12 bases not matched to a gene. CDR1 MNHEY and CDR2 SVGEGT come from the germline V gene. The CDR3 region is CASKRAGGSGGTDTQYF. The CDR3 bases are TGTGCCAGCAAGAGAGCGGGGGGTTCGGGGGGCACAGATACGCAGTATTTT.